A selection of T cell receptor beta chains follows, all from one sample in a study of blood T cell repertoires in COVID-19. TCRdb's table, derived via immunoSEQ multiplex PCR, lists solely in-frame clones and lacks some. The table includes about 150,000 clones, 80% to 90% detected once. The sample consisted of peripheral blood. These TCRs come from a human donor with acute or convalescent COVID-19. The donor label of this sample is uncertain. Each CDR3 is given with its conserved first and last residue. D genes are given only for firm matches. Rows give clone size only sometimes, using once, few, many, or a class for an expanded clone.

v_call	j_call	d_call	clone_size	cdr3_aa	cdr3_nt
TRBV5-6	TRBJ1-3	TRBD1	once	CASSWGQGSGNTIYF	TGTGCCAGCAGCTGGGGACAGGGCTCTGGAAACACCATATATTTT
TRBV7-2	TRBJ1-5	TRBD1	NA	CASSPGTGGQPQHF	TGTGCCAGCAGCCCCGGGACAGGCGGACAGCCCCAGCATTTT
TRBV7-2	TRBJ1-5	NA	NA	CASSFPPGQPPAGQPQHF	TGTGCCAGCAGCTTCCCCCCGGGACAACCTCCGGCAGGTCAGCCCCAGCATTTT
TRBV30	TRBJ2-3	TRBD2	NA	CAWSEAGVSTDTQYF	TGTGCCTGGAGTGAAGCGGGGGTTAGCACAGATACGCAGTATTTT
TRBV7-9	TRBJ1-6	NA	NA	CASSLGGTNNSPLHF	TGTGCCAGCAGCTTAGGGGGGACAAATAATTCACCCCTCCACTTT
TRBV6-5	TRBJ1-2	NA	NA	CASSYSQGYYGYTF	TGTGCCAGCAGTTACTCGCAGGGGTACTATGGCTACACCTTC
TRBV11-2	TRBJ1-1	TRBD1	NA	CASSLGTGIGDEAFF	TGTGCCAGCAGCTTAGGGACAGGGATAGGTGATGAAGCTTTCTTT
TRBV9	TRBJ2-1	TRBD2	NA	CASSRRGSSYNEQFF	TGTGCCAGCAGCCGGCGGGGGAGCTCCTACAATGAGCAGTTCTTC
TRBV3-1/TRBV3-2	TRBJ1-2	NA	few	CASSRGQRYGYTF	TGTGCCAGCAGTAGAGGACAGCGCTATGGCTACACCTTC
TRBV10-3	TRBJ2-3	TRBD2	NA	CAITKTSGSGTDTQYF	TGTGCCATCACTAAGACTAGCGGGAGTGGAACAGATACGCAGTATTTT
TRBV20-1	TRBJ1-2	NA	NA	CSARQNYGYTF	TGCAGTGCTAGACAGAACTATGGCTACACCTTC
TRBV6-6	TRBJ1-6	TRBD1	NA	CASSLRQGNNSPLHF	TGTGCCAGCAGTCTTCGACAGGGGAATAATTCACCCCTCCACTTT
TRBV28	TRBJ1-5	NA	NA	CASSLGLGYQPQHF	TGTGCCAGCAGTTTAGGACTGGGTTATCAGCCCCAGCATTTT
TRBV3-1/TRBV3-2	TRBJ1-5	TRBD1	NA	CASSLGTGAPQPQHF	TGTGCCAGCAGCCTCGGGACAGGGGCCCCTCAGCCCCAGCATTTT
TRBV6-2/TRBV6-3	TRBJ1-5	TRBD1	NA	CASSYPRGQAQGPQHF	TGTGCCAGCAGTTACCCGCGGGGACAGGCACAGGGGCCCCAGCATTTT
TRBV7-2	TRBJ1-5	NA	NA	CASSLAQGNQPQHF	TGTGCCAGCAGCTTAGCGCAGGGGAATCAGCCCCAGCATTTT
TRBV6-2/TRBV6-3	TRBJ2-1	TRBD2	NA	CASSYGAGGRNNEQFF	TGTGCCAGCAGTTACGGAGCGGGGGGGCGGAATAATGAGCAGTTCTTC
TRBV24-1	TRBJ2-1	TRBD2	NA	CATSDFLASGNNEQFF	TGTGCCACCAGTGATTTTTTGGCTAGCGGGAACAATGAGCAGTTCTTC
TRBV5-1	TRBJ2-5	NA	NA	CASKPEERVGDQETQYF	TGCGCCAGCAAACCAGAGGAGCGGGTGGGGGACCAAGAGACCCAGTACTTC
TRBV9	TRBJ2-3	NA	NA	CASSVAHYGDAQYF	TGTGCCAGCAGCGTAGCCCACTACGGGGATGCGCAGTATTTT
TRBV7-2	TRBJ1-5	NA	NA	CASSQQASQPQHF	TGTGCCAGCAGCCAACAGGCTTCCCAGCCCCAGCATTTT
TRBV5-1	TRBJ1-6	NA	NA	CASSPSGTLHNSPLHF	TGCGCCAGCAGCCCCAGCGGGACATTGCATAATTCACCCCTCCACTTT
TRBV28	TRBJ1-5	NA	NA	CASSLTGGDRPQHF	TGTGCCAGCAGTCTTACGGGGGGGGATCGGCCCCAGCATTTT
TRBV3-1/TRBV3-2	TRBJ1-6	NA	NA	CASSQEASPLHF	TGTGCCAGCAGCCAAGAAGCTTCACCCCTCCACTTT
TRBV3-1/TRBV3-2	TRBJ2-7	TRBD2	once	CASSQGSGGRYEQYF	TGTGCCAGCAGCCAAGGAAGCGGGGGAAGGTACGAGCAGTACTTC
TRBV24-1	TRBJ1-5	TRBD1	NA	CATGKGASNQPQHF	TGTGCCACCGGAAAGGGGGCGAGCAATCAGCCCCAGCATTTT
TRBV5-4	TRBJ2-5	NA	NA	CASSWGGSQETQYF	TGTGCCAGCAGCTGGGGAGGCAGCCAAGAGACCCAGTACTTC
TRBV9	TRBJ2-2	NA	once	CASSNRPDTGELFF	TGTGCCAGCAGCAACAGACCGGACACCGGGGAGCTGTTTTTT
TRBV7-9	TRBJ1-6	NA	few	CASSTQEVSPLHF	TGTGCCAGCAGCACTCAGGAAGTCTCACCCCTCCACTTT
TRBV4-2	TRBJ2-2	NA	NA	CASSHLLTGELFF	TGTGCCAGCAGCCATTTACTCACCGGGGAGCTGTTTTTT
TRBV6-6	TRBJ1-1	TRBD1	NA	CAGEGQGGTEAFF	TGTGCCGGAGAGGGACAGGGGGGAACTGAAGCTTTCTTT
TRBV6-6	TRBJ1-2	NA	NA	CASSLDPNYGYTF	TGTGCCAGCAGTCTAGATCCTAACTATGGCTACACCTTC
TRBV23-1	TRBJ2-1	TRBD1	once	CASIGDRGGNEQFF	TGCGCCAGCATCGGGGACAGGGGCGGCAATGAGCAGTTCTTC
TRBV28	TRBJ2-1	TRBD2	NA	CASSTSGRQWVNEQFF	TGTGCCAGCAGCACTAGCGGGAGGCAGTGGGTCAATGAGCAGTTCTTC
TRBV7-9	TRBJ2-3	TRBD2	NA	CASSLELAGGRLDTQYF	TGTGCCAGCAGCTTAGAACTAGCGGGGGGGCGTCTAGATACGCAGTATTTT